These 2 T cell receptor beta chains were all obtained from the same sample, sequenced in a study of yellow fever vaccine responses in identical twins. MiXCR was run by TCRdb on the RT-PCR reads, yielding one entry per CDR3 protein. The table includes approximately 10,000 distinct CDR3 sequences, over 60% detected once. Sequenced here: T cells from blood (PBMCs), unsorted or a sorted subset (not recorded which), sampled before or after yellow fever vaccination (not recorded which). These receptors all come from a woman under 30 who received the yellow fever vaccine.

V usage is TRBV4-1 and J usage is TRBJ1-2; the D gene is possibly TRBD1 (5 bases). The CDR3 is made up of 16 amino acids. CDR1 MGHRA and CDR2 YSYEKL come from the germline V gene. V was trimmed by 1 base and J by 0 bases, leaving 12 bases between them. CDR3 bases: TGCGCCAGCAGCCAAGGGACACAACGTTCTAACTATGGCTACACCTTC. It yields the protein CASSQGTQRSNYGYTF.

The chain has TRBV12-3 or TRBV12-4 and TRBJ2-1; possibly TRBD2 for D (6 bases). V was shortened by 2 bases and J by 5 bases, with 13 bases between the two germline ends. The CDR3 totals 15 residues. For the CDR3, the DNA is TGTGCCAGCAGTTTACGCTCGGGGAGGCACAATGAGCAGTTCTTC. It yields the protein CASSLRSGRHNEQFF.